This T cell receptor beta chain was documented in a study of OX40 agonist ivuxolimab in advanced cancers. In the study overall: Three dose-escalation patients had partial responses: one with hepatocellular carcinoma and two with cutaneous melanoma.

CDR1 and CDR2 from the germline V gene are SGHRS and YFSETQ. The ends lost 4 bases at V and 5 bases at J; junction bases unmatched: 6. This CDR3 has 16 amino acids. TCRdb's copy holds only in-frame clones and misses some; the assay was immunoSEQ multiplex PCR. The table has about 110,000 clones, approximately 90% seen once. This clone was seen more than once but under ten times. Its specificity is not known. The study sampled blood at baseline, cycle 4 day 1, and cycle 7 day 1. General study findings and limits: Clonal expansion among partial responders at 0.1-3.0 mg/kg ranked near the lowest. No antigen was identified for the clonally expanded peripheral T cells.

Sequenced here: CD4+ or CD8+ T cells sorted from blood, sampled in a trial of the OX40 agonist ivuxolimab. The J gene is TRBJ2-1, the V gene TRBV5-1; TRBD2 matches at 13 bases. The sequence was collected from an adult with an advanced solid tumor such as melanoma, head and neck, liver or kidney cancer. The CDR3 DNA reads TGCGCCAGCAGCGCCGGGGGGACTAGCGGGGACAATGAGCAGTTCTTC. Translated: CASSAGGTSGDNEQFF.